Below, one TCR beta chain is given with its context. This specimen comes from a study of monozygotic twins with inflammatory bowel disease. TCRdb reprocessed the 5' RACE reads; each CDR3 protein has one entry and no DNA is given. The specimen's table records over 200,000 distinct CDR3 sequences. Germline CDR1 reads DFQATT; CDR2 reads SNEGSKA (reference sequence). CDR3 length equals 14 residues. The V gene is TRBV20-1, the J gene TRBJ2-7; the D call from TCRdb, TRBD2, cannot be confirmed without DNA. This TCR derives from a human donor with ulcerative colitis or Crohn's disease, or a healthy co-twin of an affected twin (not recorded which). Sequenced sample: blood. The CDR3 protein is CSATYRGGTYEQYF.